These 27 T cell receptor beta chains came from one sample sequenced in a study of blood T cell repertoires in COVID-19. Produced via immunoSEQ multiplex PCR; TCRdb's table is partial and in-frame only. In the table there are roughly 220,000 clones, around 91% of which are singletons. Source material: PBMCs or T cells enriched from blood (not recorded which). The receptors originated from a man aged 30 to 39 who had been exposed to COVID-19.

V gene TRBV5-1 combines with J gene TRBJ2-2, with no clear D. With 4 bases removed from V and 1 base from J, the gap between germline ends came to 11 bases. Germline V gives CDR1 SGHRS, CDR2 YFSETQ. CDR3 length: 15 amino acids. In nucleotides, the CDR3 is TGCGCCAGCAGCGAGGCGGAGCTGAACACCGGGGAGCTGTTTTTT. This sequence encodes CASSEAELNTGELFF.

This chain joins TRBV7-2 and TRBJ2-2, with 7 bases fitting TRBD2. The CDR3 spans 14 residues. V was clipped by 8 bases and J by 5 bases; unmatched bases: 8. In germline, CDR1 is SGHTA, CDR2 FQGNSA. CDR3 in DNA: TGTGCCAGCGCCCAGCCCGGGGGGACCGGGGAGCTGTTTTTT. It codes for CASAQPGGTGELFF.

This clone appeared once. The chain couples TRBV5-1 to TRBJ2-5; a possible D gene is TRBD2 (6 bases). The CDR3 spans 13 residues. The V end lost 4 bases, the J end lost 5 bases, and 12 bases lay between the germline ends. Germline CDR1 and CDR2: SGHRS and YFSETQ. Here the CDR3 DNA reads TGCGCCAGCAGCCCAACTGGGAGGGAGACCCAGTACTTC. Amino acid sequence: CASSPTGRETQYF.

This chain uses TRBV7-9 with TRBJ1-6; D is perhaps TRBD1 (5 bases). Germline values: CDR1 SEHNR, CDR2 FQNEAQ (reference sequence). V was cut by 4 bases and J by 5 bases, with 18 bases left in between. CDR3 length equals 17 residues. CDR3: CASSSWSGDLHNSPLHF. CDR3 nucleotides: TGTGCCAGCAGCTCTTGGTCGGGGGACCTCCATAATTCACCCCTCCACTTT.

About this clone: The sample carries other DNA sequences with the same CDR3. The chain uses TRBV2 and TRBJ1-6, with 7 positions matching TRBD1. This CDR3 is 14 amino acids long. The junction had 8 bases not matched to a gene; V was cut back by 9 bases and J by 6 bases. CDR1 is SNHLY and CDR2 is FYNNEI in the germline V gene. CDR3 bases: TGTGCCAGTAGCCCGGGACAGCTTAATTCACCCCTCCACTTT. Translating it yields CASSPGQLNSPLHF.

The chain links TRBV25-1 to TRBJ1-4; D unclear. Germline V gene lookup returns CDR1 MGHDK and CDR2 SYGVNS. V was cut by 6 bases and J by 5 bases, with 7 bases left in between. The CDR3 is 12 amino acids. This CDR3 reads CASSRSNEKLFF. Written as DNA, the CDR3 is TGTGCCAGCAGCAGGTCAAATGAAAAACTGTTTTTT.

This chain joins TRBV6-1 and TRBJ1-6, with 8 bases aligning to TRBD1. V lost 3 bases and J lost 7; bases outside the gene matches: 2. The CDR3 is 14 residues long. Germline-derived CDR1 and CDR2 are MNHNS and SASEGT. CDR3 coding DNA: TGTGCCAGCAGTGACAGGGGGCGAAATTCACCCCTCCACTTT. This gives the protein CASSDRGRNSPLHF.

The chain employs TRBV6-2 or TRBV6-3 and TRBJ2-7, with 12 bases that match TRBD2. The CDR3 contains 16 residues. The J segment lost 1 base and the V segment lost 6 bases, leaving 7 bases of the junction unmatched. Germline CDR1 reads MNHEY; CDR2 reads SVGEGT. The CDR3 here is CASSSRGLAGSYEQYF. DNA for the CDR3: TGTGCCAGCAGCTCACGGGGACTAGCGGGTTCCTACGAGCAGTACTTC.

This chain connects TRBV2 to TRBJ2-7; no firm D call. CDR1 is SNHLY and CDR2 is FYNNEI in the germline V gene. Trimming stripped 6 bases from V and 7 bases from J, with 13 bases between. The CDR3 has 12 residues. CDR3 amino acids: CASRLEHKEQYF. The CDR3 coding sequence is TGTGCCAGCAGGCTCGAACATAAGGAGCAGTACTTC.

The chain recombines TRBV19 with TRBJ2-5; D possibly corresponds to TRBD2 (5 bases). The CDR3 has 13 amino acids. Germline values: CDR1 LNHDA, CDR2 SQIVND (reference sequence). Here the CDR3 reads CATAAGEWETQYF. The CDR3 nucleotides read TGTGCAACCGCCGCCGGGGAGTGGGAGACCCAGTACTTC.

The V gene is TRBV10-1, the J gene TRBJ2-3, with 9 bases aligning to TRBD1. Germline V lookup: CDR1 WNHNN, CDR2 SYGVQD (reference sequence). After removal of 5 bases from V and 5 bases from J, the junction contained 5 bases not matched to a gene. The CDR3 length is 14 residues. The CDR3 nucleotides read TGCGCCAGCAGTTCACAGGGGGCAGGAGATACGCAGTATTTT. It is translated as CASSSQGAGDTQYF.

This chain links TRBV6-5 with TRBJ1-2, with 9 bases that match TRBD1. The CDR3 totals 15 residues. V dropped 7 bases and J dropped 0; count of bases not matched to a gene: 6. CDR1 is MNHEY and CDR2 is SVGAGI in the germline V gene. The CDR3 sequence is CASNDRGEANYGYTF. CDR3 DNA sequence: TGTGCCAGCAACGACAGGGGGGAAGCTAACTATGGCTACACCTTC.

This rearrangement joins TRBV24-1 to TRBJ2-3; possible D gene TRBD1, 5 bases. The CDR3 length is 14 residues. Germline V gene lookup returns CDR1 KGHDR and CDR2 SFDVKD. V was pared by 4 bases and J by 6 bases, with 13 bases between. As DNA, the CDR3 is TGTGCCACCAGTGACCCTACAGGATTCGATACGCAGTATTTT. Its protein is CATSDPTGFDTQYF.

J is TRBJ1-2 and V is TRBV2; 10 nucleotides line up with TRBD1. From germline, CDR1 is SNHLY and CDR2 FYNNEI. The trim removed 6 bases at V and 8 bases at J, leaving 3 bases unmatched. The CDR3 totals 12 residues. CDR3: CASRRDRGGYTF. The DNA for the CDR3 is TGTGCCAGCAGGCGGGACAGGGGCGGCTACACCTTC. Variable domain in full (rest from reference TRBV2 and TRBJ1-2): EPEVTQTPSHQVTQMGQEVILRCVPISNHLYFYWYRQILGQKVEFLVSFYNNEISEKSEIFDDQFSVERPDGSNFTLKIRSTKLEDSAMYFCASRRDRGGYTFGSGTRLTVV.

This clone was counted a single time. The genes are TRBV30 and TRBJ1-2; maybe TRBD1 (5 bases). V was shortened by 3 bases and J by 6 bases, with 14 bases between the two germline ends. The CDR3 is 13 amino acids. Germline assignment: CDR1 GTSNPN and CDR2 SVGIG (reference sequence). The CDR3 DNA is TGTGCCTGGAGGAGAGCGGGGGGAGATGGCTACACCTTC. Translation gives CAWRRAGGDGYTF. The complete variable domain, with remaining parts taken from reference TRBV30 and TRBJ1-2, reads SQTIHQWPATLVQPVGSPLSLECTVEGTSNPNLYWYRQAAGRGLQLLFYSVGIGQISSEVPQNLSASRPQDRQFILSSKKLLLSDSGFYLCAWRRAGGDGYTFGSGTRLTVV.

This chain links TRBV7-9 with TRBJ2-5; D might be TRBD1 (5 bases). Germline V CDR1 and CDR2: SEHNR, FQNEAQ (reference sequence). This CDR3 region has 15 residues. V dropped 2 bases and J dropped 0 bases, with 10 bases sitting between them. The CDR3 DNA reads as TGTGCCAGCAGCTTAATGGCAGGGTACCAAGAGACCCAGTACTTC. Translated, it gives CASSLMAGYQETQYF.

The chain carries TRBV29-1 and TRBJ2-3; 7 bases fit TRBD2. The CDR3 is made up of 14 amino acids. Trimming at V came to 2 bases and at J to 2 bases, leaving 4 bases not matched to a gene. Germline V CDR1 and CDR2: SQVTM, ANQGSEA. CDR3 bases: TGCAGCGTTGAACGAGCGGGGTACACAGATACGCAGTATTTT. This translates into CSVERAGYTDTQYF.

The chain uses TRBV5-1 and TRBJ2-3; D remains ambiguous. The CDR3 is 13 amino acids. The V end lost 0 bases, the J end lost 6 bases, and 8 bases lay between the germline ends. The germline CDR1 and CDR2 sequences are SGHRS and YFSETQ. The CDR3 bases are TGCGCCAGCAGCTTGGCTATCGGGGATACGCAGTATTTT. It yields the protein CASSLAIGDTQYF.

The chain is built from TRBV7-9 and TRBJ1-1; D is unclear. Germline V lookup: CDR1 SEHNR, CDR2 FQNEAQ (reference sequence). V gave up 5 bases and J gave up 0 bases, with 16 bases separating them. There are 16 residues in the CDR3. CDR3 sequence (DNA): TGTGCCAGCAGCGCCCCGGTGAGTGTCATGAACACTGAAGCTTTCTTT. Its protein is CASSAPVSVMNTEAFF.

The chain recombines TRBV28 with TRBJ2-5; 7 bases fit TRBD2. Germline values: CDR1 MDHEN, CDR2 SYDVKM. The J segment lost 5 bases and the V segment lost 6 bases, leaving 12 bases of the junction unmatched. This CDR3 has 15 residues. The DNA for the CDR3 is TGTGCCAGCAGGACCACGGGGGGTACGGGGGAGACCCAGTACTTC. This encodes CASRTTGGTGETQYF.

The gene calls are TRBV7-2 and TRBJ2-5; 14 bases are a match to TRBD2. V trimming: 6 bases; J trimming: 5 bases; junction bases outside the gene matches: 11. This CDR3 contains 17 residues. CDR1 is SGHTA and CDR2 is FQGNSA in the germline V gene. The DNA of the CDR3 is TGTGCCAGCAGACCCGGGACTAGCGGGGGCCGGAGGGAGACCCAGTACTTC. It is translated as CASRPGTSGGRRETQYF.

This chain links TRBV5-1 with TRBJ2-1; a weak D match, TRBD2 (6 bases). Trimming pared 4 bases from V and 13 bases from J, leaving 18 bases between. Germline CDR1 and CDR2: SGHRS and YFSETQ. The CDR3 runs to 13 residues. The CDR3 nucleotides read TGCGCCAGCAGCCGACGACTAGAAGGAGCCCAGTTCTTC. Its translation: CASSRRLEGAQFF. The full variable domain, in which reference TRBV5-1 and TRBJ2-1 provide the parts outside the CDR3, is KAGVTQTPRYLIKTRGQQVTLSCSPISGHRSVSWYQQTPGQGLQFLFEYFSETQRNKGNFPGRFSGRQFSNSRSEMNVSTLELGDSALYLCASSRRLEGAQFFGPGTRLTVL.

The rearrangement uses TRBV5-4 and TRBJ1-6; 9 bases are a match to TRBD1. Losses at the gene ends were 4 bases for V and 7 bases for J; bases not matched to a gene: 9. The CDR3 loop spans 16 amino acids. Germline V gene sequence: CDR1 SGHNT, CDR2 YYREEE (reference sequence). The CDR3 region has the DNA TGTGCCAGCAGCATCGAACCGGGACAGGGAAATTCACCCCTCCACTTT. The encoded protein is CASSIEPGQGNSPLHF.

The chain has TRBV27 and TRBJ1-5, with a possible D match to TRBD1 (5 bases). The CDR3 spans 13 residues. CDR1 is MNHEY and CDR2 is SMNVEV in the germline V gene (reference sequence). The ends were cut back, 4 bases at V and 5 bases at J, with 9 bases in the middle. In DNA, the CDR3 is TGTGCCAGCAGTTACGGGGGGGATCAGCCCCAGCATTTT. Amino acid sequence: CASSYGGDQPQHF.

V usage is TRBV7-6 and J usage is TRBJ1-4; no definite D call. Trimming pared 3 bases from V and 8 bases from J, leaving 7 bases between. Germline V gene sequence: CDR1 SGHVS, CDR2 FNYEAQ. This CDR3 spans 12 amino acids. In DNA, the CDR3 is TGTGCCAGCAGCTTTAGAGGGGAAAAACTGTTTTTT. This encodes CASSFRGEKLFF.

This chain uses TRBV19 with TRBJ2-3; TRBD1 matches 8 bases. Germline CDR1 LNHDA, CDR2 SQIVND (reference sequence). V dropped 5 bases and J dropped 4; count of bases not matched to a gene: 11. The CDR3 sequence is 16 residues long. The CDR3 sequence: CASSFTDRGMADTQYF. For the CDR3, the DNA is TGTGCCAGTAGTTTTACCGACAGGGGTATGGCAGATACGCAGTATTTT. The entire variable domain, with the rest obtained from reference TRBV19 and TRBJ2-3, is as follows: DGGITQSPKYLFRKEGQNVTLSCEQNLNHDAMYWYRQDPGQGLRLIYYSQIVNDFQKGDIAEGYSVSREKKESFPLTVTSAQKNPTAFYLCASSFTDRGMADTQYFGPGTRLTVL.

The chain has TRBV19 and TRBJ1-2, with D possibly being TRBD1 (5 bases). Per germline, CDR1 LNHDA and CDR2 SQIVND (reference sequence). The CDR3 has 15 amino acids. V was trimmed by 3 bases and J by 2 bases, leaving 13 bases between them. The CDR3 region is CASSILGEVNYGYTF. CDR3 nucleotides: TGTGCCAGTAGTATTCTAGGGGAAGTGAACTATGGCTACACCTTC.